This is a list of T cell receptor beta chains from one sample in a study of technical replicates of blood from a few donors. Assay used: immunoSEQ multiplex PCR; TCRdb lists only in-frame clones, some missing. Among approximately 94,000 clones, almost 97% were seen once, and the ten largest hold 0.36%. Sequenced input: T cells isolated from PBMCs. These TCRs come from a human donor in good health. The CDR3 runs from the conserved cysteine through the conserved F or W. The D gene is left open where the match is weak. Clone size appears in some rows only: once, few, many, or a class for an expanded clone.

TRBV6-6	few	TRBJ1-1	TRBD1	CASGQGATEAFF	TGTGCCAGTGGACAGGGGGCAACTGAAGCTTTCTTT
TRBV11-3	.	TRBJ2-2	.	CASSLDSRATGELFF	TGTGCCAGCAGCTTAGATAGTCGAGCGACCGGGGAGCTGTTTTTT
TRBV5-1	.	TRBJ2-1	TRBD1	CASSQLDRVSYNEQFF	TGCGCCAGCAGCCAGTTAGACAGGGTTAGTTACAATGAGCAGTTCTTC
TRBV18	once	TRBJ1-1	.	CASSPEVTEAFF	TGTGCCAGCTCACCTGAGGTCACTGAAGCTTTCTTT
TRBV2	.	TRBJ2-1	.	CASTVSRGSYNEQFF	TGTGCCAGCACTGTTAGCCGAGGGTCCTACAATGAGCAGTTCTTC
TRBV13	.	TRBJ1-1	TRBD1	CASSLRGDSHTEAFF	TGTGCCAGCAGCTTAAGAGGGGACAGCCACACTGAAGCTTTCTTT
TRBV7-2	.	TRBJ2-7	.	CASSTYPEQYF	TGTGCCAGCAGCACCTATCCCGAGCAGTACTTC
TRBV27	once	TRBJ1-1	TRBD1	CASSLTGQGAGAEAFF	TGTGCCAGCAGTTTAACGGGACAGGGGGCAGGCGCTGAAGCTTTCTTT
TRBV7-8	.	TRBJ1-1	.	CASSLYSTFVQATEAFF	TGTGCCAGCAGCTTATATTCCACCTTTGTCCAGGCCACTGAAGCTTTCTTT
TRBV28	.	TRBJ2-1	.	CASSRPQGSYNEQFF	TGTGCCAGCAGTCGGCCCCAGGGGTCCTACAATGAGCAGTTCTTC
TRBV7-9	.	TRBJ2-3	.	CASSLFGYTDTQYF	TGTGCCAGCAGCTTATTCGGGTACACAGATACGCAGTATTTT
TRBV11-3	.	TRBJ2-2	.	CASSFQQGNTGELFF	TGTGCCAGCAGCTTCCAACAGGGGAACACCGGGGAGCTGTTTTTT
TRBV7-9	few	TRBJ2-7	TRBD2	CASSSSGRPYEQYF	TGTGCCAGCAGCTCTAGCGGGCGGCCCTACGAGCAGTACTTC
TRBV9	.	TRBJ2-7	.	CASSGAKQYF	TGTGCCAGCAGCGGAGCCAAGCAGTACTTC
TRBV7-9	.	TRBJ2-3	TRBD1	CASSSRDRGIDTQYF	TGTGCCAGCAGCTCACGGGACAGGGGGATAGATACGCAGTATTTT
TRBV5-1	.	TRBJ1-2	.	CASSLDGDGYTF	TGCGCCAGCAGCTTGGACGGGGATGGCTACACCTTC
TRBV28	.	TRBJ1-5	.	CASSLDQGASSEPQHF	TGTGCCAGCAGTTTAGACCAGGGCGCCTCCTCCGAGCCCCAGCATTTT
TRBV19	.	TRBJ2-7	TRBD1	CASSIEGPRGLYYEQYF	TGTGCCAGTAGTATCGAGGGTCCCAGGGGGCTTTACTACGAGCAGTACTTC
TRBV6-5	.	TRBJ2-7	TRBD1	CASSKGTATYEQYF	TGTGCCAGCAGTAAAGGGACAGCTACCTACGAGCAGTACTTC
TRBV6-4	.	TRBJ2-7	.	CASSDLPGADKAILGSYEQYF	TGTGCCAGCAGTGACCTACCCGGTGCGGACAAGGCTATTTTAGGCTCCTACGAGCAGTACTTC
TRBV9	.	TRBJ1-5	TRBD1	CASSRTGGWDQPQHF	TGTGCCAGCAGCAGGACAGGGGGCTGGGATCAGCCCCAGCATTTT
TRBV7-2	.	TRBJ2-3	TRBD2	CASSNSGTYTDTQYF	TGTGCCAGCAGCAATAGCGGGACCTACACAGATACGCAGTATTTT
TRBV19	.	TRBJ1-1	.	CASSIYMNTEAFF	TGTGCCAGTAGTATATATATGAACACTGAAGCTTTCTTT
TRBV6-5	.	TRBJ2-1	.	CASSYLNSQYEQFF	TGTGCCAGCAGTTACCTTAACAGCCAGTATGAGCAGTTCTTC
TRBV7-9	.	TRBJ2-1	TRBD2	CASSLREGGVHEQFF	TGTGCCAGCAGCTTGAGGGAGGGTGGGGTCCATGAGCAGTTCTTC
TRBV7-9	.	TRBJ1-3	.	CASSSQGSSGNTIYF	TGTGCCAGCAGCTCTCAGGGCAGCTCTGGAAACACCATATATTTT
TRBV9	.	TRBJ2-2	.	CASSVGGQNTGELFF	TGTGCCAGCAGCGTAGGGGGGCAAAACACCGGGGAGCTGTTTTTT
TRBV4-2	.	TRBJ2-7	.	CASSQDLVAESYEQYF	TGTGCCAGCAGCCAAGACCTCGTTGCGGAGTCCTACGAGCAGTACTTC
TRBV12-5	.	TRBJ2-1	.	CASGLALGSGDEQFF	TGTGCTAGTGGTTTGGCCCTGGGATCAGGGGATGAGCAGTTCTTC
TRBV5-6	.	TRBJ1-3	.	CASTMGSLINTIYF	TGTGCCAGCACCATGGGGAGTTTGATAAACACCATATATTTT
TRBV11-2	once	TRBJ2-3	TRBD2	CASSFRAGGPGTDTQYF	TGTGCCAGCAGCTTCCGAGCGGGAGGGCCTGGTACAGATACGCAGTATTTT
TRBV28	.	TRBJ2-3	.	CASRPTIDRPTADTQYF	TGTGCCAGCAGACCAACTATAGACCGACCCACGGCAGATACGCAGTATTTT
TRBV9	.	TRBJ1-1	.	CASSVGGATEAFF	TGTGCCAGCAGCGTAGGGGGCGCCACTGAAGCTTTCTTT
TRBV2	.	TRBJ1-1	TRBD1	CASSDGQGFIYTEAFF	TGTGCCAGCAGTGATGGACAGGGTTTTATTTACACTGAAGCTTTCTTT
TRBV28	.	TRBJ2-1	TRBD2	CASVLAGGPNEQFF	TGTGCCAGCGTCTTAGCGGGAGGGCCGAATGAGCAGTTCTTC
TRBV1	.	TRBJ1-1	.	CTSSPVDRKKCMNTEAFF	TGCACCAGCAGCCCGGTGGACAGGAAAAAATGCATGAACACTGAAGCTTTCTTT
TRBV6-5	.	TRBJ2-7	TRBD2	CASSYSASGRAEQYF	TGTGCCAGCAGTTACTCGGCTAGCGGGAGGGCCGAGCAGTACTTC
TRBV20-1	.	TRBJ2-1	.	CSAYYNEQFF	TGCAGTGCTTACTACAATGAGCAGTTCTTC
TRBV29-1	.	TRBJ2-7	TRBD2	CSAVGRAHEQYF	TGCAGCGCCGTGGGGAGGGCCCACGAGCAGTACTTC
TRBV27	.	TRBJ2-3	.	CASSPPADFTDTQYF	TGTGCCAGCAGTCCCCCCGCAGACTTCACAGATACGCAGTATTTT
TRBV7-3	.	TRBJ2-6	TRBD2	CASSSAGGGANVLTF	TGTGCCAGCAGCTCCGCGGGAGGTGGGGCCAACGTCCTGACTTTC
TRBV4-3	.	TRBJ2-1	TRBD2	CASSQDLLAGGQREQFF	TGCGCCAGCAGCCAAGATCTCCTAGCGGGAGGGCAACGTGAGCAGTTCTTC
TRBV13	.	TRBJ1-5	.	CAGSYRDSNQPQHF	TGTGCCGGCAGCTACAGGGATAGCAATCAGCCCCAGCATTTT
TRBV5-4	.	TRBJ1-1	TRBD1	CASSATGSEAFF	TGTGCCAGCAGCGCGACAGGGAGTGAAGCTTTCTTT
TRBV5-3	.	TRBJ1-2	TRBD1	CARSPNRDREGDTF	TGTGCCAGAAGCCCGAACCGGGACAGAGAAGGAGACACCTTC
TRBV6-1	.	TRBJ1-5	.	CASSTEPSQPQHF	TGTGCCAGCAGTACGGAGCCCAGTCAGCCCCAGCATTTT
TRBV18	.	TRBJ2-1	.	CASSPGETERKQFF	TGTGCCAGCTCACCAGGGGAGACGGAGAGGAAGCAGTTCTTC
TRBV13	.	TRBJ1-1	.	CASSFVGLEAFF	TGTGCCAGCAGCTTCGTGGGCCTTGAAGCTTTCTTT
TRBV4-1	.	TRBJ1-4	.	CASSLPFTTNEKLFF	TGCGCCAGCAGCCTCCCCTTTACAACTAATGAAAAACTGTTTTTT
TRBV4-1	.	TRBJ2-7	.	CASSQGTFSYEQYF	TGCGCCAGCAGCCAAGGGACTTTCTCCTACGAGCAGTACTTC
TRBV14	.	TRBJ1-2	TRBD1	CASSQVTGGGYGYTF	TGTGCCAGCAGCCAAGTAACAGGGGGCGGCTATGGCTACACCTTC
TRBV2	.	TRBJ1-2	.	CASSEPGAEGYTF	TGTGCCAGCAGTGAGCCAGGGGCGGAAGGCTACACCTTC
TRBV28	.	TRBJ2-1	.	CASSLRGEGGNEQFF	TGTGCCAGCAGTTTACGAGGAGAGGGCGGCAATGAGCAGTTCTTC
TRBV2	.	TRBJ1-1	TRBD1	CASRPGGRNTEAFF	TGTGCCAGCAGGCCAGGGGGCCGCAACACTGAAGCTTTCTTT